The next 13 T cell receptor beta chains were all read from a single sample in a study of PD-1 blockade in classical Hodgkin lymphoma. Measured with immunoSEQ multiplex PCR; TCRdb has only the in-frame clones, and not every one. The sample contains tens of thousands of clones, 75% to 90% of which appear only once. Every one of the patients relapsed after autologous stem cell transplantation (brentuximab vedotin exposure was variable). Sequenced here: peripheral blood mononuclear cells (PBMCs), sampled at baseline. Every receptor here comes from a human donor with classical Hodgkin lymphoma.

The chain links TRBV7-9 to TRBJ2-1; 10 bases match TRBD2. Trimming took 5 bases from V and 0 from J; bases not matched to a gene: 1. Per the germline V gene, CDR1 is SEHNR and CDR2 is FQNEAQ (reference sequence). This CDR3 has 15 amino acids. The CDR3 DNA is TGTGCCAGCAGCCCTAGCGGGAGCTCCTACAATGAGCAGTTCTTC. It encodes CASSPSGSSYNEQFF.

This rearrangement joins TRBV2 to TRBJ2-4, with D tentatively TRBD1 (6 bases). Germline V gene lookup returns CDR1 SNHLY and CDR2 FYNNEI. V was clipped by 11 bases and J by 6 bases, with 14 bases between them. This CDR3 contains 12 residues. CDR3 sequence: CAVRQELNIQYF. CDR3 DNA: TGTGCCGTGAGACAGGAGTTAAACATTCAGTACTTC.

The gene calls are TRBV23-1 and TRBJ2-7, with TRBD2 identical over 10 bases. TRBV23-1 is labeled an ORF, and its function is uncertain. The trim removed 0 bases at V and 2 bases at J, leaving 7 bases unmatched. The CDR3 has 17 residues. DNA for the CDR3: TGCGCCAGCAGTCAATCGGTAGCGGGAGGATCGGCCTACGAGCAGTACTTC. Translated: CASSQSVAGGSAYEQYF.

The V and J genes are TRBV5-1 and TRBJ2-7, with 7 bases matching TRBD1. The CDR3 consists of 14 residues. The junction had 2 bases not matched to a gene; V was cut back by 0 bases and J by 2 bases. Germline CDR1 reads SGHRS; CDR2 reads YFSETQ. CDR3 loop: CASSLVQGAYEQYF. The CDR3 coding sequence is TGCGCCAGCAGCTTGGTTCAGGGGGCCTACGAGCAGTACTTC.

The CDR3 here is CASKGSGSYNEQFF. CDR3 in DNA: TGTGCCAGCAAGGGAAGCGGGAGTTACAATGAGCAGTTCTTC. The chain links TRBV28 to TRBJ2-1, with TRBD2 matching over 8 bases. This CDR3 region has 14 residues. From germline, CDR1 is MDHEN and CDR2 SYDVKM. J lost 4 bases, V lost 7 bases, and 6 bases had no gene match.

J is TRBJ1-4 and V is TRBV6-5; D gene ambiguous. The V gene lost 7 bases and the J gene lost 0 bases, with 6 bases spanning the gap. CDR1 MNHEY and CDR2 SVGAGI come from the germline V gene. The CDR3 is 13 residues long. DNA of the CDR3: TGTGCCAGCATGCAAACAACTAATGAAAAACTGTTTTTT. It is translated as CASMQTTNEKLFF.

Here the CDR3 reads CASSPVKGQNQPQHF. The DNA of the CDR3 is TGTGCCAGCTCACCAGTGAAGGGACAGAATCAGCCCCAGCATTTT. This chain joins TRBV18 and TRBJ1-5; 7 nucleotides agree with TRBD1. V gave up 2 bases and J gave up 4 bases; unmatched junction bases: 5. There are 15 residues in the CDR3. The V gene's germline CDR1 is KGHSH and CDR2 LQKENI. Supplemented by reference TRBV18 and TRBJ1-5, the full variable domain reads NAGVMQNPRHLVRRRGQEARLRCSPMKGHSHVYWYRQLPEEGLKFMVYLQKENIIDESGMPKERFSAEFPKEGPSILRIQQVVRGDSAAYFCASSPVKGQNQPQHFGDGTRLSIL.

The chain has TRBV10-2 and TRBJ2-1, with 11 bases matching TRBD1. The J segment lost 8 bases and the V segment lost 6 bases, leaving 12 bases of the junction unmatched. The germline V gene has CDR1 WSHSY and CDR2 SAAADI. This CDR3 comprises 16 residues. The CDR3 nucleotides read TGCGCCAGCAGAGCACCGGGACAGGGGGAGGAGGATGAGCAGTTCTTC. Protein product: CASRAPGQGEEDEQFF.

This clone is a singleton in its sample. This chain joins TRBV23-1 and TRBJ2-7, with TRBD2 matching over 10 bases. TRBV23-1 is assigned to the ORF class and has an uncertain function. This CDR3 has 15 amino acids. Unmatched junction bases numbered 6, after V lost 7 bases and J lost 0 bases. The CDR3 nucleotides are TGCGCCAGCAACCTAGCGGGAGACCTCTCCTACGAGCAGTACTTC. This gives the protein CASNLAGDLSYEQYF.

The J gene is TRBJ1-3, the V gene TRBV10-2; TRBD1 aligns across 7 bases. V gave up 4 bases and J gave up 2 bases; unmatched junction bases: 8. From germline, CDR1 is WSHSY and CDR2 SAAADI. This CDR3 region has 16 residues. The CDR3 nucleotides are TGCGCCAGCAGTGTACTAGCCACAGGGGCTGGAAACACCATATATTTT. Its protein product is CASSVLATGAGNTIYF.

The rearrangement joins TRBV19 to TRBJ1-2; D is unresolved. Per the germline V gene, CDR1 is LNHDA and CDR2 is SQIVND (reference sequence). Between the trimmed V and J ends, which lost 11 bases and 4 bases, there was a span of 20 bases. The length of the CDR3 is 14 residues. CDR3: CASRPSRLTYGYTF. In nucleotides, the CDR3 is TGTGCCTCACGCCCCAGTCGACTAACCTATGGCTACACCTTC.

The V call is TRBV7-9, the J call TRBJ2-1; the match to TRBD2 covers 7 bases. This CDR3 has 17 residues. Germline V CDR1 and CDR2: SEHNR, FQNEAQ (reference sequence). Trimming removed 1 base from V and 7 bases from J; junction bases left unmatched: 13. The CDR3, as DNA: TGTGCCAGCAGCTTAGATGGCCAATGGGGGGGACCGAATGAGCAGTTCTTC. Translated: CASSLDGQWGGPNEQFF.

This clone was recorded once. V gene TRBV15 combines with J gene TRBJ1-2, with D unresolved. V gave up 5 bases and J gave up 8 bases, with 12 bases separating them. The CDR3 loop spans 12 amino acids. Looked up from germline, CDR1 is LNHNV and CDR2 is YYDKDF (reference sequence). CDR3 protein: CATSLDHIGYTF. CDR3 sequence (DNA): TGTGCCACCAGCCTGGACCACATAGGCTACACCTTC.